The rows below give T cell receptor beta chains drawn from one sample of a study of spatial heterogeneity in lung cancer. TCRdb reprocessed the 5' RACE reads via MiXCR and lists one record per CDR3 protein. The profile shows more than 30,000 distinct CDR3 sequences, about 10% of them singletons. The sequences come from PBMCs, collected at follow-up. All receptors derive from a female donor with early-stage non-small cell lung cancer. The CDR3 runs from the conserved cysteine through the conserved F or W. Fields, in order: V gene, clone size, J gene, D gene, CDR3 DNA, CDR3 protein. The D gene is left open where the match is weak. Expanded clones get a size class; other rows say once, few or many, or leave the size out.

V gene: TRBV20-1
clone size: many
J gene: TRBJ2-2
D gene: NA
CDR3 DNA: TGCAGTGCCGAGTGGGGGCCGGACACCGGGGAGCTGTTTTTT
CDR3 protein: CSAEWGPDTGELFF

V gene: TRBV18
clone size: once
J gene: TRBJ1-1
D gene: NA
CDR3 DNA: TGTGCCAGCTCCCCCGCGGGGGCTGAAGCTTTCTTT
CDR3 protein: CASSPAGAEAFF

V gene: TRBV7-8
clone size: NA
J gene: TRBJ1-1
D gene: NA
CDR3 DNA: TGTGCCAGCAGCTTAGGAGCGGCAAACACTGAAGCTTTCTTT
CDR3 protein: CASSLGAANTEAFF

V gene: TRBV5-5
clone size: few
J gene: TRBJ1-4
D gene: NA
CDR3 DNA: TGTGCCAGCAGCCGCCGGGACATGAGTAATGAAAAACTGTTTTTT
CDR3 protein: CASSRRDMSNEKLFF

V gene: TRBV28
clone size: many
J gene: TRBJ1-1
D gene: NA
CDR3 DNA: TGTGCCAGCAGTTTGGGAGGGGCGGGTGCTGAAGCTTTCTTT
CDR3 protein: CASSLGGAGAEAFF

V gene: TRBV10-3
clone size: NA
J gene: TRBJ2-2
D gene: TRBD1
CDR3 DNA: TGTGCCATCAGTGATCCATGGGGGACAGGGCAAGACGGGGAGCTGTTTTTT
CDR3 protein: CAISDPWGTGQDGELFF

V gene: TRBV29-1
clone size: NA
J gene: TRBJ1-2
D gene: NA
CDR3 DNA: TGCAGCGTTGAAGGGACAACCTATGGCTACACCTTC
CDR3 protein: CSVEGTTYGYTF

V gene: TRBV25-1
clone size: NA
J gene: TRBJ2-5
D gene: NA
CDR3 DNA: TGTGCCAGCAGTGACCTCGAGACCCAGTACTTC
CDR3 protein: CASSDLETQYF

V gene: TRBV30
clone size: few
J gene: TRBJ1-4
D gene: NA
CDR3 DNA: TGTGCCTCAAAACAGGGAGGAGATGAAAAACTGTTTTTT
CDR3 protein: CASKQGGDEKLFF

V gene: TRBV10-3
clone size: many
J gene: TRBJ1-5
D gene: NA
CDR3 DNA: TGTGCCATACGGCCCGCCGGCAGCAATCAGCCCCAGCATTTT
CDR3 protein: CAIRPAGSNQPQHF

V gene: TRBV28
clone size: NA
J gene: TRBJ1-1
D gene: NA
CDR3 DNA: TGTGCCAGCAGTTTACCCAGGGAAAGAGTTCGGACTGAAGCTTTCTTT
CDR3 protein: CASSLPRERVRTEAFF

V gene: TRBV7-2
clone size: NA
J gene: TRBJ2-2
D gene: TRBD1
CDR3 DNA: TGTGCCAGCAGCGTATTACCAGGGGGTGCGAACACCGGGGAGCTGTTTTTT
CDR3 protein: CASSVLPGGANTGELFF

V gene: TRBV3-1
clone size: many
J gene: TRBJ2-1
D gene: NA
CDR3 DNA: TGTGCCAGCAGCCAGGACTCGACAGGCGGCTCCTACAATGAGCAGTTCTTC
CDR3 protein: CASSQDSTGGSYNEQFF

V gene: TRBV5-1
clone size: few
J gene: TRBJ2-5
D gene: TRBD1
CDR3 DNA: TGCGCCAGCAGCCACCCGGGACAGGCGGTGGAGACCCAGTACTTC
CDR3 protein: CASSHPGQAVETQYF